These 28 T cell receptor beta chains were sequenced from one sample in a study of regulatory T cells in long-lasting Graves disease. In building TCR beta libraries, iRepertoire HTBI primers were used together with Arm-PCR of CDR3 regions. TCRdb redid the calling of the multiplex PCR reads with MiXCR, one entry per CDR3 protein. Among more than 300,000 distinct CDR3 sequences listed, around a fifth were seen once. Specified time point: persistent/refractory GD, antithyroid drugs over 5 years with positive TRAb. From PBMCs, RNA was extracted and then used to make the TCR library. The specimen was peripheral blood mononuclear cells (PBMCs), collected when the disease was refractory, from a patient treated with antithyroid drugs. The receptors stem from a female donor with Graves disease.

The chain couples TRBV18 to TRBJ1-5; tentative D call: TRBD1 (6 bases). The CDR3 covers 17 residues. The V end lost 4 bases, the J end lost 0 bases, and 16 bases lay between the germline ends. Germline values: CDR1 KGHSH, CDR2 LQKENI. In DNA form, the CDR3 reads TGTGCCAGCTCACATCAAGACAGGATCCTTAGCAATCAGCCCCAGCATTTT. Translation gives CASSHQDRILSNQPQHF.

The gene calls are TRBV12-3 or TRBV12-4 and TRBJ2-5; D is perhaps TRBD1 or TRBD2 (5 bases each). The J call is doubtful: the DNA matches TRBJ2-1 better. The CDR3 loop spans 15 amino acids. The DNA for the CDR3 is TGTGCCAGCAGTTTAGGGGACCGAAACTACAATGAGCAGTTCTTC. Translated, it gives CASSLGDRNYNEQFF.

There are a few counts of this clonotype. V gene TRBV10-3 combines with J gene TRBJ2-3; D is unresolved. Trimming removed 3 bases from V and 2 bases from J, with 3 bases in between. Germline loops: CDR1 ENHRY, CDR2 SYGVKD. CDR3 length equals 12 residues. The CDR3 DNA is TGTGCCATCAGTGATTACACAGATACGCAGTATTTT. It yields the protein CAISDYTDTQYF.

This chain connects TRBV5-5 to TRBJ1-1; no reliable D call. V gave up 0 bases and J gave up 5 bases, with 17 bases separating them. CDR3 length equals 16 residues. Per the germline V gene, CDR1 is SGHKS and CDR2 is YYEKEE (reference sequence). The CDR3: CASSLGWSSGKTEAFF. CDR3 nucleotides: TGTGCCAGCAGCTTGGGTTGGTCGTCGGGGAAGACTGAAGCTTTCTTT.

There are many counts of this clonotype. This chain uses TRBV11-2 with TRBJ2-7, with a possible D match to TRBD2 (6 bases). Germline CDR1 reads SGHAT; CDR2 reads FQNNGV. The CDR3 consists of 15 residues. The V and J ends lost 1 base and 5 bases respectively, with 15 bases between them. DNA of the CDR3: TGTGCCAGCAGCTTAGGAGCCGGGAGTATCCACGAGCAGTACTTC. Translated, it gives CASSLGAGSIHEQYF.

This clonotype appeared a few times. This sequence joins TRBV25-1 and TRBJ2-5; 7 bases are shared with TRBD2. The ends lost 4 bases at V and 2 bases at J; junction bases unmatched: 25. The CDR3 contains 21 residues. Germline CDR1 and CDR2: MGHDK and SYGVNS. As DNA, the CDR3 is TGTGCCAGCAGTGGTCCTGAGGCAGGGAGACGTTTCGGGGGGTTTCAAGAGACCCAGTACTTC. Protein product: CASSGPEAGRRFGGFQETQYF.

This clonotype has a handful of counts. This chain links TRBV12-3 or TRBV12-4 with TRBJ2-7, with D perhaps matching TRBD1 or TRBD2 (5 bases each). There are 13 residues in the CDR3. V shed 5 bases and J shed 7 bases, with 15 bases lying between them. The CDR3 DNA follows: TGTGCCAGCAGTCGGGACGGCCGGGGTGAGCAGTACTTC. Its translation: CASSRDGRGEQYF.

This chain joins TRBV10-3 and TRBJ2-5; tentatively, D is TRBD1 (5 bases). Trimming removed 8 bases from V and 2 bases from J, with 12 bases in between. The CDR3 runs 13 residues. CDR1 and CDR2 from the germline V gene are ENHRY and SYGVKD. The CDR3, as DNA: TGTGCCATCGCCTTGGGGCAGCAAGAGACCCAGTACTTC. Translated, it gives CAIALGQQETQYF.

This clonotype was observed a few times. The chain recombines TRBV7-9 with TRBJ1-6, with D uncertain. The germline V gene encodes CDR1 SEHNR and CDR2 FQNEAQ (reference sequence). Trimming removed 0 bases at V and 7 bases at J, with 7 bases between. The CDR3 covers 14 residues. CDR3 amino acids: CASSLAERNSPLHF. The CDR3 region has the DNA TGTGCCAGCAGCTTAGCTGAAAGGAATTCACCCCTCCACTTT.

As to this clonotype: A read error may explain this, as a much larger clone is one base away. Lacking the conserved final phenylalanine or tryptophan, this CDR3 likely reflects a read error. The rearrangement joins TRBV6-1 to TRBJ2-5; D is possibly TRBD1 (5 bases). CDR1 is MNHNS, CDR2 SASEGT, per germline. The CDR3 covers 13 residues. V was trimmed by 8 bases and J by 2 bases, leaving 12 bases between them. The CDR3 region has the DNA TGTGCCAGCTCAAAGGGGTTACAAGAGACCCAGTACCTC. Residues: CASSKGLQETQYL.

This clonotype occurred many times. The CDR3 here is CASSTATNEKLFF. CDR3 DNA: TGTGCCAGCAGTACCGCAACTAATGAAAAACTGTTTTTT. The chain employs TRBV28 and TRBJ1-4; D not resolved. CDR3 size: 13 residues. Trimming took off 5 bases at V and 0 bases at J, with 4 bases between the two ends. Germline CDR1 is MDHEN and CDR2 is SYDVKM.

This clonotype was found a few times. The chain combines TRBV27 with TRBJ1-2; 9 bases align to TRBD1. The CDR3 length is 14 residues. After removal of 7 bases from V and 8 bases from J, the junction contained 11 bases not matched to a gene. CDR1 is MNHEY, CDR2 SMNVEV, per germline (reference sequence). CDR3 loop: CASTPTGGRYGYTF. The CDR3 nucleotides read TGTGCCAGCACCCCTACAGGGGGCAGGTACGGCTACACCTTC.

The chain uses TRBV5-1 and TRBJ2-2; D ambiguous. The CDR3 runs to 15 residues. Germline V gene sequence: CDR1 SGHRS, CDR2 YFSETQ. V was clipped by 3 bases and J by 0 bases, with 9 bases between them. The CDR3 DNA reads TGCGCCAGCAGCTCGTCAGCCGCGAACACCGGGGAGCTGTTTTTT. Encoded protein: CASSSSAANTGELFF. The whole variable domain, filled in from reference TRBV5-1 and TRBJ2-2, reads KAGVTQTPRYLIKTRGQQVTLSCSPISGHRSVSWYQQTPGQGLQFLFEYFSETQRNKGNFPGRFSGRQFSNSRSEMNVSTLELGDSALYLCASSSSAANTGELFFGEGSRLTVL.

This clonotype was detected ten times or more. The chain couples TRBV7-9 to TRBJ1-1; tentatively, D is TRBD1 (6 bases). The CDR3 consists of 15 residues. V dropped 3 bases and J dropped 1 base, with 12 bases sitting between them. Germline loops: CDR1 SEHNR, CDR2 FQNEAQ (reference sequence). The CDR3 bases are TGTGCCAGCAGCTTCCTACAGGGCGGGAACACTGAAGCTTTCTTT. Translated, it gives CASSFLQGGNTEAFF.

In its sample, this clonotype was seen many times. This rearrangement joins TRBV25-1 to TRBJ2-6; weak D call: TRBD1 (5 bases). The CDR3 is made up of 17 amino acids. Trimming left V 4 bases short and J 2 bases short, with 15 bases between. Germline V gives CDR1 MGHDK, CDR2 SYGVNS. The CDR3 region is CASSGGRSRAGANVLTF. Here the CDR3 DNA reads TGTGCCAGCAGTGGGGGCAGGTCAAGGGCTGGGGCCAACGTCCTGACTTTC.

This clonotype was counted at least ten times. The chain carries TRBV11-2 and TRBJ1-6; D gene uncertain. Germline CDR1 and CDR2: SGHAT and FQNNGV. The CDR3 consists of 17 residues. Trimming shortened V by 2 bases and J by 9 bases, and 20 bases separated the two germline ends. CDR3 protein: CASSLNALRTFSSPLHF. The CDR3 nucleotides are TGTGCCAGCAGCTTAAATGCTTTGAGGACGTTTAGTTCACCCCTCCACTTT.

This clonotype was observed at least ten times. This chain links TRBV10-3 with TRBJ2-5, with D possibly matching TRBD1 (7 bases). Germline CDR1 and CDR2: ENHRY and SYGVKD. The V and J ends lost 8 bases and 4 bases respectively, with 17 bases between them. The CDR3 consists of 14 residues. DNA for the CDR3: TGTGCCATCTTTGGAGGGGGCGCGGGAGAGACCCAGTACTTC. Protein sequence: CAIFGGGAGETQYF.

This clonotype occurred many times. The chain combines TRBV12-3 or TRBV12-4 with TRBJ1-5; D call uncertain. CDR3 length: 13 residues. V was trimmed by 2 bases and J by 6 bases, leaving 8 bases between them. The CDR3 DNA is TGTGCCAGCAGTTTAACAAAGGGTCAGCCCCAGCATTTT. Protein: CASSLTKGQPQHF.

This clonotype was detected ten times or more. The chain has TRBV28 and TRBJ2-4; possibly TRBD1 for D (6 bases). V lost 5 bases and J lost 0, with 17 bases in between. CDR1 MDHEN and CDR2 SYDVKM come from the germline V gene. The CDR3 is 17 amino acids. The CDR3 spells CASSPLTGSLAKNIQYF. DNA of the CDR3: TGTGCCAGCAGTCCGCTCACAGGGAGCCTAGCCAAAAACATTCAGTACTTC. Complete variable domain (other parts from reference TRBV28 and TRBJ2-4): DVKVTQSSRYLVKRTGEKVFLECVQDMDHENMFWYRQDPGLGLRLIYFSYDVKMKEKGDIPEGYSVSREKKERFSLILESASTNQTSMYLCASSPLTGSLAKNIQYFGAGTRLSVL.

In this sample, this clonotype turned up many times. The rearrangement joins TRBV11-3 to TRBJ1-6; perhaps TRBD1 as D (5 bases). This CDR3 has 12 amino acids. The V and J ends lost 5 bases and 13 bases respectively, with 12 bases between them. From germline, CDR1 is SGHNT and CDR2 YENEEA. For the CDR3, the DNA is TGTGCCAGCAGCGAACCGGGGGGTCCCCTCCACTTT. Amino acids: CASSEPGGPLHF.

This clonotype was seen repeatedly, ten times or more. The chain joins TRBV2 to TRBJ1-3; D unresolved. V gave up 0 bases and J gave up 2 bases, with 11 bases separating them. CDR3 size: 16 residues. Germline V gene sequence: CDR1 SNHLY, CDR2 FYNNEI. The CDR3, as DNA: TGTGCCAGCAGTGAAGCGTGGCCAGATCCTGGAAACACCATATATTTT. The encoded protein is CASSEAWPDPGNTIYF. Looking up the rest from reference TRBV2 and TRBJ1-3 gives the full variable domain: EPEVTQTPSHQVTQMGQEVILRCVPISNHLYFYWYRQILGQKVEFLVSFYNNEISEKSEIFDDQFSVERPDGSNFTLKIRSTKLEDSAMYFCASSEAWPDPGNTIYFGEGSWLTVV.

In this sample, this clonotype turned up many times. Here the CDR3 DNA reads TGTGCCAGCAGTTCAGATCTAAGCCTCTACGAGCAGTACTTC. The encoded protein is CASSSDLSLYEQYF. The chain carries TRBV6-2 or TRBV6-3 and TRBJ2-7; no definite D call. Germline lookup yields CDR1 MNHEY and CDR2 SVGEGT. This CDR3 spans 14 amino acids. Trimming left V 4 bases short and J 3 bases short, with 13 bases between.

This clonotype has only one observation. The chain joins TRBV20-1 to TRBJ2-1, with a weak D call TRBD2 (7 bases). This CDR3 is 16 amino acids long. V gave up 4 bases and J gave up 6 bases, with 22 bases separating them. Germline V gene data show CDR1 as DFQATT and CDR2 as SNEGSKA (reference sequence). As DNA, the CDR3 is TGCAGTGCTACAGGACAGCTGAGACTAGCAAGCAATGAGCAGTTCTTC. Protein sequence: CSATGQLRLASNEQFF.

The gene calls are TRBV6-6 and TRBJ2-7; D not resolved. The CDR3 covers 12 residues. V lost 0 bases and J lost 2, with 2 bases in between. Germline-derived CDR1 and CDR2 are MNHNY and SVGAGI (reference sequence). The CDR3 reads CASSYSTYEQYF. Written as DNA, the CDR3 is TGTGCCAGCAGTTACTCTACCTACGAGCAGTACTTC.

This chain connects TRBV20-1 to TRBJ2-1; maybe TRBD2 (6 bases). Germline V gene lookup returns CDR1 DFQATT and CDR2 SNEGSKA (reference sequence). Trimming cost V 3 bases and J 0 bases, with 12 bases left between them. CDR3 size: 15 residues. The CDR3 spells CSASVAGSSYNEQFF. CDR3 coding DNA: TGCAGTGCTAGCGTGGCGGGGAGCTCCTACAATGAGCAGTTCTTC.

This clonotype was counted many times. The chain links TRBV27 to TRBJ2-2; 9 bases agree with TRBD1. The V segment lost 6 bases and the J segment 5 bases; nucleotides outside the gene matches: 4. Germline CDR1 and CDR2: MNHEY and SMNVEV (reference sequence). The CDR3 consists of 14 residues. DNA of the CDR3: TGTGCCAGCAGGGGGACAGGGTTGACCGGGGAGCTGTTTTTT. Its translation: CASRGTGLTGELFF.

The chain is built from TRBV20-1 and TRBJ1-6; D ambiguous. From germline, CDR1 is DFQATT and CDR2 SNEGSKA (reference sequence). This CDR3 is 14 amino acids long. V was pared by 1 base and J by 7 bases, with 11 bases between. CDR3 DNA: TGCAGTGCTAGAGTAGAACAGTTGAATTCACCCCTCCACTTT. Translated, it gives CSARVEQLNSPLHF.

This clonotype was detected only a few times. The chain combines TRBV6-2 or TRBV6-3 with TRBJ1-1; 7 bases match TRBD1. The CDR3 contains 14 residues. V shed 6 bases, J shed 4 bases, and the junction held 8 bases outside the gene matches. CDR1 and CDR2 (germline): MNHEY, SVGEGT. CDR3 amino acids: CASRTGTVGTEAFF. DNA for the CDR3: TGTGCCAGCAGAACCGGGACAGTAGGCACTGAAGCTTTCTTT.